This T cell receptor beta chain was obtained from a study of T cells in Graves' hyperthyroidism and ophthalmopathy. This CDR3 region has 13 residues. The germline CDR1 and CDR2 sequences are KGHDR and SFDVKD. The V gene lost 4 bases and the J gene lost 8 bases, with 13 bases spanning the gap. RNA transcripts served as the template for amplifying TCR beta CDR3 regions. The TCR CDR3 was amplified in a first-round RT-PCR using the HTBI primer set. MiXCR was run by TCRdb on the multiplex PCR reads, yielding one entry per CDR3 protein. This repertoire shows approximately 600,000 distinct CDR3 sequences, approximately 13% found once; its top ten account for roughly 6.2%. Ten or more counts support this clonotype.

The TCR originated in a woman in her thirties with Graves' hyperthyroidism that later progressed to Graves' ophthalmopathy. The V and J genes are TRBV24-1 and TRBJ1-2; D gene uncertain. Material: blood. The chain's CDR3 is CATSDATGRGYTF. The CDR3 nucleotides read TGTGCCACCAGTGACGCGACCGGGCGGGGCTACACCTTC.